This entry concerns a single T cell receptor beta chain. Its antigen is not identified. This CDR3 comprises 15 residues. From germline, CDR1 is MRHNA and CDR2 SNTAGT. V was cut by 6 bases and J by 2 bases, with 15 bases left in between. The record originates from a study of chemoradiotherapy in HPV16-positive cancers. Study-level background: Candidate HPV-specific T-cell clones and common TCR motifs came from functional assays in a couple of HPV16-positive patients.

Study-level results: Only a couple of HPV16-positive patients supplied the functional HPV-specificity definition. During treatment, candidate HPV-specific clones and E7-related motifs expanded in tumor.

Repeated repertoire sampling spanned the course of chemoradiotherapy. Assay: immunoSEQ multiplex PCR; the TCRdb copy retains only in-frame clones and omits some. Of tens of thousands of clones in the sample, roughly 87% were seen once. This sequence joins TRBV6-4 and TRBJ2-3; D is uncertain. The sequences come from blood, collected from a patient who underwent chemoradiotherapy. The clonotype was recovered from a human donor with HPV-associated anogenital cancer. This chain's CDR3 is CASSRTEMDTDTQYF. CDR3 nucleotides: TGTGCCAGCAGCCGTACTGAAATGGACACAGATACGCAGTATTTT.